The present TCR beta chain was sequenced within a study of CD8+CD57+ T cells in acquired aplastic anemia. An expansion of CD8+CD57+ cells by flow cytometry had been shown in patients chosen for sequencing. Both TCR beta VDJ combination and CDR3 sequence profiling were carried out. Genomic DNA was the template for this profiling. TCRdb recomputed calls from the reads with MiXCR, one row per CDR3 protein. The top ten clones hold 50% to 70% of a sample with about 95,000 distinct CDR3 sequences, 55% to 75% of them seen once. The V and J ends lost 7 bases and 3 bases respectively, with 12 bases between them. CDR1 SQVTM and CDR2 ANQGSEA come from the germline V gene. The CDR3 runs to 12 residues. This clonotype was seen a handful of times.

The chain has TRBV29-1 and TRBJ1-2; a possible D gene is TRBD1 (5 bases). This receptor was taken from a human donor with aplastic anemia. Sequenced sample: sorted CD4+, CD8+, or CD8+CD57+ T cells (not recorded which) from PBMCs. The CDR3 reads CSAREVDYGYTF. The CDR3 DNA follows: TGCAGCGCCAGGGAAGTCGACTATGGCTACACCTTC.